Shown below are 14 T cell receptor beta chains from a single sample sequenced in a study of Ad26.COV2.S vaccination and SARS-CoV-2 variants. Profiled with immunoSEQ multiplex PCR; TCRdb holds only in-frame clones, not every one. Of 300,000 to 400,000 clones listed, about 86% are singletons. Treatment noted: some 19 received Ad26.COV2.S at low or high dose, single or two shots; several received placebo; per-sample allocation not given. Collection of samples fell on day 63 after the first vaccine or placebo injection. The input for sequencing was peripheral blood, taken in a trial of Ad26.COV2.S vaccine versus placebo. All receptors derive from a person aged 18-60 years who received the Ad26.COV2.S COVID-19 vaccine or a placebo.

The chain couples TRBV5-6 to TRBJ2-7; tentatively, D is TRBD1 (5 bases). This CDR3 spans 15 amino acids. With 2 bases removed from V and 5 bases from J, the gap between germline ends came to 17 bases. In germline, CDR1 is SGHDT, CDR2 YYEEEE. CDR3 amino acids: CASSFRQFGYNEQYF. The CDR3 coding sequence is TGTGCCAGCAGCTTCCGACAGTTTGGGTATAACGAGCAGTACTTC.

This clone was detected once. This chain joins TRBV5-6 and TRBJ1-3, with D unresolved. The CDR3 is made up of 14 amino acids. V was cut by 5 bases and J by 0 bases, with 9 bases left in between. Germline CDR1 and CDR2: SGHDT and YYEEEE. The CDR3 loop reads CASSPTVSGNTIYF. The DNA for the CDR3 is TGTGCCAGCAGTCCGACTGTCTCTGGAAACACCATATATTTT.

At least ten counts were recorded for this clone. The chain is built from TRBV11-1 and TRBJ2-7; D call uncertain. Trimming stripped 3 bases from V and 0 bases from J, with 6 bases between. Germline V gives CDR1 SGHAT, CDR2 FQDESV (reference sequence). The CDR3 runs to 13 residues. The CDR3 DNA reads TGTGCCAGCAGCTTCGACAACTCCTACGAGCAGTACTTC. This codes for CASSFDNSYEQYF.

The chain links TRBV19 to TRBJ1-5, with 9 bases fitting TRBD1. Germline assignment: CDR1 LNHDA and CDR2 SQIVND (reference sequence). V shed 7 bases, J shed 4 bases, and the junction held 5 bases outside the gene matches. This CDR3 is 14 amino acids long. This CDR3 reads CASNGDRVNQPQHF. In DNA form, the CDR3 reads TGTGCCAGTAATGGGGACAGGGTGAATCAGCCCCAGCATTTT.

This clone has only one observation. The chain recombines TRBV28 with TRBJ1-4; D ambiguous. V was pared by 2 bases and J by 7 bases, with 11 bases between. Germline-derived CDR1 and CDR2 are MDHEN and SYDVKM. The CDR3 has 14 amino acids. The CDR3 here is CASSLGPASEKLFF. CDR3 nucleotide sequence: TGTGCCAGCAGTTTAGGACCAGCAAGTGAAAAACTGTTTTTT. Drawing the rest from reference TRBV28 and TRBJ1-4, the complete variable domain is DVKVTQSSRYLVKRTGEKVFLECVQDMDHENMFWYRQDPGLGLRLIYFSYDVKMKEKGDIPEGYSVSREKKERFSLILESASTNQTSMYLCASSLGPASEKLFFGSGTQLSVL.

The chain combines TRBV6-2 or TRBV6-3 with TRBJ1-6; TRBD1 agrees at 7 bases. CDR3 length: 16 residues. The germline gives CDR1 MNHEY, CDR2 SVGEGT. The junction had 10 bases not matched to a gene; V was cut back by 6 bases and J by 5 bases. The CDR3 sequence is CASSPRTGENNSPLHF. CDR3 DNA sequence: TGTGCCAGCAGCCCTCGGACAGGAGAGAATAATTCACCCCTCCACTTT.

The gene calls are TRBV7-9 and TRBJ2-3; the match to TRBD2 covers 10 bases. V shed 3 bases and J 2 bases; nucleotides not matched to a gene: 2. The CDR3 extends over 15 amino acids. Germline V lookup: CDR1 SEHNR, CDR2 FQNEAQ (reference sequence). CDR3 bases: TGTGCCAGCAGCTTTAGCGGGGGGTCCACAGATACGCAGTATTTT. This encodes CASSFSGGSTDTQYF.

CDR3 sequence reads: CASSLVLRTNYGYTF. The DNA for the CDR3 is TGTGCCAGCAGCTTAGTTCTCCGAACTAACTATGGCTACACCTTC. The V and J genes are TRBV7-9 and TRBJ1-2; D is undetermined. There are 15 residues in the CDR3. In germline, CDR1 is SEHNR, CDR2 FQNEAQ (reference sequence). Between the trimmed V and J ends, which lost 1 base and 0 bases, there was a span of 9 bases.

The V call is TRBV6-5, the J call TRBJ2-1; 10 bases are shared with TRBD2. Germline V lookup: CDR1 MNHEY, CDR2 SVGAGI. V lost 6 bases and J lost 3; bases outside the gene matches: 5. The CDR3 spans 15 residues. DNA for the CDR3: TGTGCCAGCAGCCTACTAGCGGGGTACTACAATGAGCAGTTCTTC. It encodes CASSLLAGYYNEQFF.

The chain joins TRBV6-5 to TRBJ2-7, with a possible D match to TRBD1 (6 bases). This CDR3 has 13 residues. Germline V gene sequence: CDR1 MNHEY, CDR2 SVGAGI. Trimming stripped 2 bases from V and 3 bases from J, with 8 bases between. The DNA of the CDR3 is TGTGCCAGCAGTTACCTAGGGGGCTACGAGCAGTACTTC. Translation gives CASSYLGGYEQYF.

This clone appeared once. V usage is TRBV9 and J usage is TRBJ2-7; 8 bases map to TRBD1. Per the germline V gene, CDR1 is SGDLS and CDR2 is YYNGEE. Trimming removed 4 bases from V and 0 bases from J; junction bases left unmatched: 6. This CDR3 region has 15 residues. The CDR3 loop is CASSPRTGSSYEQYF. CDR3 DNA sequence: TGTGCCAGCAGCCCCCGGACAGGGAGCTCCTACGAGCAGTACTTC.

The chain links TRBV6-2 or TRBV6-3 to TRBJ2-7; D may be TRBD2 (6 bases). Germline V gene lookup returns CDR1 MNHEY and CDR2 SVGEGT. This CDR3 spans 13 amino acids. V was trimmed by 2 bases and J by 3 bases, leaving 8 bases between them. The CDR3 here is CASSYRRDYEQYF. The CDR3 DNA is TGTGCCAGCAGTTACCGGAGGGACTACGAGCAGTACTTC.

This chain links TRBV28 with TRBJ2-3; 8 bases are a match to TRBD2. This CDR3 spans 15 amino acids. Trimming removed 3 bases from V and 2 bases from J; junction bases left unmatched: 4. Germline CDR1 and CDR2: MDHEN and SYDVKM. Here the CDR3 DNA reads TGTGCCAGCAGTTTTGTTAGCGGGACCACAGATACGCAGTATTTT. Protein sequence: CASSFVSGTTDTQYF.

This chain connects TRBV10-3 to TRBJ2-7; D is perhaps TRBD1 (6 bases). The CDR3 is 14 amino acids. Germline CDR1 reads ENHRY; CDR2 reads SYGVKD. V was shortened by 10 bases and J by 0 bases, with 16 bases between the two germline ends. CDR3 DNA sequence: TGTGCCACGAGGGTCCAGGGGACCTCCTACGAGCAGTACTTC. Translation gives CATRVQGTSYEQYF.